The source of this T cell receptor beta chain is a study of CD8+ T cells in alopecia areata (dated by TCRdb to the late 2010s). Study-level background: Treated patients were enrolled in an open-label pilot trial of oral tofacitinib at 5 to 10 mg twice daily for moderate-to-severe alopecia areata. Patients received tofacitinib for 6 to 18 months and were then followed off drug for 6 months to check for delayed response and recurrence. The study used high-throughput TCRbeta sequencing to examine T cell clonal expansion in alopecia areata, in both the C3H/HeJ mouse model and human patients. Human TCRbeta sequencing covered scalp tissue and sorted CD4+ and CD8+ peripheral blood T cells from patchy and totalis/universalis alopecia areata patients and healthy controls. Tofacitinib-treated patients had biopsies at baseline and at 4 and 24 weeks of treatment, with a later scalp biopsy in several patients. Clonality in the scalp was compared among normal scalp (n=4), patchy alopecia areata scalp (n=8), and alopecia totalis/universalis scalp (n=8). RNA came from the PAXgene miRNA kit for fixed scalp, the miRNeasy kit for PBMCs, and the RNeasy kit for mouse skin. TCRbeta CDR3 regions were amplified by immunoSEQ multiplex PCR with 35 Vbeta forward and 13 Jbeta reverse primers.

Here is what the overall study found, with its caveats: Compared with normal scalp, lesional scalp had higher clonality and more expanded CD8+ clones, particularly in alopecia totalis/universalis, a pattern that suggests antigenic drive. Unlike mouse skin, which is dominated by gammadelta T cells, normal human skin has resident alphabeta T cells that are also sequenced, and this complicates analysis of the scalp TCR repertoire. Shared TCR sequences between patients were less evident than in mice, which may be partly attributable to HLA diversity in the patient population.

The time point label for this specimen denotes: baseline before oral tofacitinib. Peripheral blood and lesional scalp punch biopsies were obtained from patients with alopecia areata. PBMCs were isolated by density centrifugation and stained for CD3, CD4 and CD8, and CD4+ and CD8+ T cells were sorted on a FACSAria. Sequences SEHNR (CDR1) and FQNEAQ (CDR2) are obtained from the germline V gene (reference sequence). At the junction V is shortened by 4 bases and J by 3 bases; bases outside the gene matches: 4. CDR3 length: 15 amino acids, cysteine to phenylalanine. This entry keeps only the CDR3 DNA: 45 bases, framed from base 1. The library was generated by the immunoSEQ multiplex PCR assay. RNA was extracted from all samples and reverse transcribed into cDNA, which served as template for TCR sequencing. First-strand cDNA was synthesized with SuperScript III using a 2:1 mix of oligo-dT and random hexamers. A synthetic immune receptor repertoire was used to assess amplification bias, and residual bias was removed computationally. Concerning the study's data processing: Raw reads were preprocessed for error removal, and CDR3 was defined according to IMGT conventions as running from the conserved cysteine to phenylalanine. Clonality was computed as 1 minus the Shannon entropy, with the entropy normalized by log2 of the number of productive unique TCRs. CD4 or CD8 identity of scalp clones was inferred by cross-referencing scalp TCRbeta sequences with sorted blood CD4 and CD8 repertoires. TCRdb carries this immuneACCESS record with in-frame sequences only. Its versions omit some clonotypes, under half of them owing to an unresolved V gene in the studies checked, with the rest unexplained. The DNA gave D and trimming, while V, J and clone size come from that table. The table for this sample lists about 250,000 clones; under 80% of them were counted only once. The ten largest clones add up to approximately 1.2% of the sample.

As to this clone: The target of this receptor is not known. No qualities accompany the bases; no much larger clone lies one base away.

The material sequenced was CD4+ T cells sorted from blood, taken at week 0. The rearrangement combines TRBV7-9 with TRBJ2-1, with 9 bases matching TRBD2. The TCR originated in a human donor with alopecia areata. The CDR3 protein is CASSWTSDHYNEQFF. The DNA is as follows: TGTGCCAGCAGCTGGACTAGCGACCACTACAATGAGCAGTTCTTC.